A selection of T cell receptor beta chains follows, all from one sample in a study of control samples from healthy donors and cancer patients. Clones were sequenced by immunoSEQ multiplex PCR, and TCRdb holds only the in-frame ones, with some missing. The sample has 200,000 or so clones, approximately 91% seen once; the top ten hold 1.5% to 2%. The source material was blood. These receptors were taken from a man aged 25-45 years in good health. Each CDR3 is given with its conserved first and last residue. A D gene is named only where the DNA matches it firmly. Expanded clones get a size class; other rows say once, few or many, or leave the size out.

j_call | clone_size | d_call | v_call | cdr3_nt | cdr3_aa
TRBJ2-1 | . | TRBD2 | TRBV6-5 | TGTGCCAGCAGCGGGACTAGTCTTGATGAGCAGTTCTTC | CASSGTSLDEQFF
TRBJ2-6 | . | TRBD1 | TRBV24-1 | TGTGCCACCAGTGATCCGAGGGGACAGCCTTCGGACTCTGGGGCCAACGTCCTGACTTTC | CATSDPRGQPSDSGANVLTF
TRBJ1-3 | . | . | TRBV13 | TGTGCCAGCAGCGCCGACGAGGCTGGAAACACCATATATTTT | CASSADEAGNTIYF
TRBJ1-2 | . | . | TRBV25-1 | TGTGCCAGCAGTGAAGGCAGACCGGGACCGGGAAACTATGGCTACACCTTC | CASSEGRPGPGNYGYTF
TRBJ1-5 | . | . | TRBV7-6 | TGTGCCAGCAGCTTATCAGGGGCTGGTCAGCCCCAGCATTTT | CASSLSGAGQPQHF
TRBJ1-2 | . | TRBD1 | TRBV28 | TGTGCCAGCATCGACTTGCGGACAGGGGTTAACTATGGCTACACCTTC | CASIDLRTGVNYGYTF
TRBJ1-2 | . | . | TRBV18 | TGTGCCAGCTCACCCTCCAATGGCTACACCTTC | CASSPSNGYTF
TRBJ1-3 | . | . | TRBV9 | TGTGCCAGCAGCGGGACAATCGACTCTGGAAACACCATATATTTT | CASSGTIDSGNTIYF
TRBJ2-3 | . | . | TRBV5-4 | TGTGCCAGCAGCTTGTCCCAGGGCAGAGGTGATACGCAGTATTTT | CASSLSQGRGDTQYF
TRBJ2-1 | once | TRBD2 | TRBV2 | TGTGCCAGCAAGGGACTAGCGGGGGGCTCTCGGTACAATGAGCAGTTCTTC | CASKGLAGGSRYNEQFF
TRBJ1-3 | . | . | TRBV11-3 | TGTGCCAGCAGCTCCCAAGGGGCGGATGGAAACACCATATATTTT | CASSSQGADGNTIYF
TRBJ2-7 | . | . | TRBV5-8 | TGTGCCAGCAGCGGGCCGGGGCCAATCGGGTACGAGCAGTACTTC | CASSGPGPIGYEQYF
TRBJ1-6 | . | . | TRBV6-5 | TGTGCCAGCAGGGTAGACAGCTCCTATAATTCACCCCTCCACTTT | CASRVDSSYNSPLHF
TRBJ1-1 | . | . | TRBV30 | TGTGCCTGGGGGGACTCAACGAACACTGAAGCTTTCTTT | CAWGDSTNTEAFF
TRBJ2-7 | . | TRBD1 | TRBV27 | TGTGCCAGCAGTTTGGACAGGGCCCGCCTGGAGCAGTACTTC | CASSLDRARLEQYF
TRBJ1-2 | . | TRBD1 | TRBV5-6 | TGTGCCAGCAGTTCACAGGGGAACTATGGCTACACCTTC | CASSSQGNYGYTF
TRBJ1-3 | . | TRBD1 | TRBV5-6 | TGTGCCAGCAGCTCGGGACAGGGCGGAAACACCATATATTTT | CASSSGQGGNTIYF
TRBJ1-3 | . | TRBD1 | TRBV27 | TGTGCCAGCAGCCCGGGACAGGGAATGGGAAACACCATATATTTT | CASSPGQGMGNTIYF
TRBJ2-1 | . | TRBD1 | TRBV30 | TGTGCCTGGAGAAGGACAGGGGGCGCGTACAATGAGCAGTTCTTC | CAWRRTGGAYNEQFF
TRBJ1-5 | few | . | TRBV2 | TGTGCCAGCAGTGAAGCGCTCAGGGTCAATCAGCCCCAGCATTTT | CASSEALRVNQPQHF
TRBJ2-2 | . | TRBD2 | TRBV5-4 | TGTGCCAGTGGTAGCGGGGGGGAAACCGGGGAGCTGTTTTTT | CASGSGGETGELFF
TRBJ1-4 | . | TRBD1 | TRBV10-2 | TGCGCCAGCAGTGAGTCGCCCGGACAGGGTGGTAAACTGTTTTTT | CASSESPGQGGKLFF
TRBJ1-3 | . | . | TRBV5-1 | TGCGCCAGCACTGGGCCTGGAAACACCATATATTTT | CASTGPGNTIYF
TRBJ1-1 | . | . | TRBV11-2 | TGTGCCAGCAGAATACAGGGAAACACTGAAGCTTTCTTT | CASRIQGNTEAFF
TRBJ2-2 | once | . | TRBV7-9 | TGTGCCAGCAGCTTAGATGGGACACGGACCGGGGAGCTGTTTTTT | CASSLDGTRTGELFF
TRBJ2-3 | . | TRBD2 | TRBV9 | TGTGCCAGCAGTCTTAGCGGGGGGCACACAGATACGCAGTATTTT | CASSLSGGHTDTQYF
TRBJ1-3 | . | . | TRBV11-2 | TGTGCCAGCAGCCCCTCAGGGGCTGCTGGAAACACCATATATTTT | CASSPSGAAGNTIYF
TRBJ1-6 | . | TRBD1 | TRBV11-2 | TGTGCCAGCAGCCTTTCCCCGACAGGGGGTCAGGATTCACCCCTCCACTTT | CASSLSPTGGQDSPLHF
TRBJ1-3 | . | . | TRBV2 | TGTGCCAGCAGTCAGTCAGTCTCTGGAAACACCATATATTTT | CASSQSVSGNTIYF
TRBJ2-6 | . | . | TRBV30 | TGTGCCTGGAGTTCACCTTCTCATCCTGGGGCCAACGTCCTGACTTTC | CAWSSPSHPGANVLTF
TRBJ1-5 | . | . | TRBV19 | TGTGCCAGTAGTATTATTGGAGGTGCTAGCAATCAGCCCCAGCATTTT | CASSIIGGASNQPQHF
TRBJ2-1 | . | . | TRBV30 | TGTGCCTGGAGTGACCGCGCGGACAATGAGCAGTTCTTC | CAWSDRADNEQFF
TRBJ2-7 | . | TRBD2 | TRBV19 | TGTGCCAGTAGTACCCAGCGGGGGCCTGCCTACGAGCAGTACTTC | CASSTQRGPAYEQYF
TRBJ1-6 | once | . | TRBV19 | TGTGCCAGTAGTTCCGGGAGTACTGGATCACCCCTCCACTTT | CASSSGSTGSPLHF
TRBJ1-5 | . | . | TRBV19 | TGTGCCAGTAAAGGGCTGGCAGGGGCTGCCAATCAGCCCCAGCATTTT | CASKGLAGAANQPQHF